This T cell receptor (beta chain) came from a study of PD-1 blockade in classical Hodgkin lymphoma. Study conclusions and caveats: Still unresolved is the cause of the repertoire differences, which may be disease activity or prior therapy.

Each patient relapsed following autologous stem cell transplantation, and prior brentuximab vedotin exposure differed. A word on this clone: The antigen is not known.

Libraries were prepared by immunoSEQ multiplex PCR; TCRdb keeps only in-frame clonotypes and omits some of them. The repertoire consists of tens of thousands of clones, with around 70% occurring once and the leading ten covering more than 25%. CDR1 and CDR2 from the germline V gene are SGHNT and YENEEA. The CDR3 is 12 amino acids. V lost 0 bases to trimming and J lost 2 bases, with 2 bases between them. The sample was peripheral blood mononuclear cells (PBMCs), taken before the second cycle of nivolumab. This chain uses TRBV11-3 with TRBJ2-7, with D hard to call. This TCR was sampled from a human donor with classical Hodgkin lymphoma. The CDR3 reads CASSLDTYEQYF. CDR3 in DNA: TGTGCCAGCAGCTTAGACACCTACGAGCAGTACTTC.